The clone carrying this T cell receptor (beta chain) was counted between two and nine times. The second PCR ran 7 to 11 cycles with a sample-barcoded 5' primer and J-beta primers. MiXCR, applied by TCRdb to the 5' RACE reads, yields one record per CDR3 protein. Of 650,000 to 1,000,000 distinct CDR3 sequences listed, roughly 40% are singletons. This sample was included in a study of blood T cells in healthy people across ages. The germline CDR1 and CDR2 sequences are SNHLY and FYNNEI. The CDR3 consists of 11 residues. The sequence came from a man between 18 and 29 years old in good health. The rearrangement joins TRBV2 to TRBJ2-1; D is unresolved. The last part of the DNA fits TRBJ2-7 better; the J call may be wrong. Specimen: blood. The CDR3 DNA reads TGTGCCAGCAGTGAATTCAATGAGCAGTACTTC. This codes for CASSEFNEQYF.